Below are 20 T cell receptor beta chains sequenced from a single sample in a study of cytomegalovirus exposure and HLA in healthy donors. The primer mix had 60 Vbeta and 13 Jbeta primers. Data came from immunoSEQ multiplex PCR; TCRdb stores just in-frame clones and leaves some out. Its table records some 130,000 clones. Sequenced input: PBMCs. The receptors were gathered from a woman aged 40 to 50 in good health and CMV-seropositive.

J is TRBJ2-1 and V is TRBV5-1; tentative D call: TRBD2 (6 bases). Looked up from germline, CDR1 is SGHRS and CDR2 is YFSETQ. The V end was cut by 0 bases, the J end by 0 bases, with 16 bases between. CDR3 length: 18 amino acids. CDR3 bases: TGCGCCAGCAGCTTGGTTCAAGGCGGGGTTAGCTCCTACAATGAGCAGTTCTTC. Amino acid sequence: CASSLVQGGVSSYNEQFF.

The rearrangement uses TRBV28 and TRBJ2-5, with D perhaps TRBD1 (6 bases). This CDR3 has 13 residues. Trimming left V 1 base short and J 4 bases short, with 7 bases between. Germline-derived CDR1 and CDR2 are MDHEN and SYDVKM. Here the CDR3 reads CASSLSGAETQYF. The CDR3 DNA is TGTGCCAGCAGTTTATCAGGGGCAGAGACCCAGTACTTC.

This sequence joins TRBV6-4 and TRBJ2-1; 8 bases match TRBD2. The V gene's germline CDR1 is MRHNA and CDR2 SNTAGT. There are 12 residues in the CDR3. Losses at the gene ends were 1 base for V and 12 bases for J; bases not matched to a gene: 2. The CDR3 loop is CASSDYAGGQFF. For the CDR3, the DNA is TGTGCCAGCAGTGACTATGCGGGGGGGCAGTTCTTC.

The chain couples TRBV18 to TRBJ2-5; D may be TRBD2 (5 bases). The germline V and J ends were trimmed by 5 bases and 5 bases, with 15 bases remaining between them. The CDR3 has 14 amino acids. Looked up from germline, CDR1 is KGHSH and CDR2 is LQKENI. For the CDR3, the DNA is TGTGCCAGCTCAGCGGCTAGGTCGGGGGAGACCCAGTACTTC. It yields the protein CASSAARSGETQYF.

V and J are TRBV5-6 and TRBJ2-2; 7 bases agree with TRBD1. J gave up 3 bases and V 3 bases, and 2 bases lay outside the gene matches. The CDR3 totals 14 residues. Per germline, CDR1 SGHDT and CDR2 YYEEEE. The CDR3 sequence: CASSWDSYTGELFF. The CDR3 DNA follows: TGTGCCAGCAGCTGGGACAGCTACACCGGGGAGCTGTTTTTT.

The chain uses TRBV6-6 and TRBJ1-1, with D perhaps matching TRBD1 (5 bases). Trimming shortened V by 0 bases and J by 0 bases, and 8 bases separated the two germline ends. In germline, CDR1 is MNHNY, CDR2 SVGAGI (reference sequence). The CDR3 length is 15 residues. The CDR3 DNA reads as TGTGCCAGCAGTTACTCGCCCAGGGTGAACACTGAAGCTTTCTTT. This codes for CASSYSPRVNTEAFF.

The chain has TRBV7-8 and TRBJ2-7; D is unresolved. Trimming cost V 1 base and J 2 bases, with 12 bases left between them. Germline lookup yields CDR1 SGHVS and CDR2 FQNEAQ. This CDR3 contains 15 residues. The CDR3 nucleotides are TGTGCCAGCAGCTTAGGGTTGGGCTCCCCCTACGAGCAGTACTTC. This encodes CASSLGLGSPYEQYF.

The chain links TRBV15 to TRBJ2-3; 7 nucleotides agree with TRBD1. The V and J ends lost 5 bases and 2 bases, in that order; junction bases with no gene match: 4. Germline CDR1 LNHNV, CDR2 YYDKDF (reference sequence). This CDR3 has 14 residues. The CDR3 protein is CATSGGQTTDTQYF. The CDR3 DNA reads TGTGCCACCAGCGGGGGACAGACCACAGATACGCAGTATTTT. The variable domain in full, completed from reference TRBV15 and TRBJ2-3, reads DAMVIQNPRYQVTQFGKPVTLSCSQTLNHNVMYWYQQKSSQAPKLLFHYYDKDFNNEADTPDNFQSRRPNTSFCFLDIRSPGLGDTAMYLCATSGGQTTDTQYFGPGTRLTVL.

CDR3 sequence: CASRTGVSTDTQYF. As DNA, the CDR3 is TGTGCCAGCCGTACAGGGGTCAGCACAGATACGCAGTATTTT. This rearrangement joins TRBV5-4 to TRBJ2-3; 7 bases fit TRBD1. This CDR3 comprises 14 residues. The germline CDR1 and CDR2 sequences are SGHNT and YYREEE (reference sequence). V was pared by 7 bases and J by 0 bases, with 5 bases of the junction left unmatched.

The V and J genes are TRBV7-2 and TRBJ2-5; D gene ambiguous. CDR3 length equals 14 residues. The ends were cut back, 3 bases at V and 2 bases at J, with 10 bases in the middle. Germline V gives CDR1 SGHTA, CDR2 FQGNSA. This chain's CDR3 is CASSLYTDQETQYF. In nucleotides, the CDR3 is TGTGCCAGCAGCTTGTACACAGATCAAGAGACCCAGTACTTC. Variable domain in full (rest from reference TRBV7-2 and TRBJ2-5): GAGVSQSPSNKVTEKGKDVELRCDPISGHTALYWYRQSLGQGLEFLIYFQGNSAPDKSGLPSDRFSAERTGGSVSTLTIQRTQQEDSAVYLCASSLYTDQETQYFGPGTRLLVL.

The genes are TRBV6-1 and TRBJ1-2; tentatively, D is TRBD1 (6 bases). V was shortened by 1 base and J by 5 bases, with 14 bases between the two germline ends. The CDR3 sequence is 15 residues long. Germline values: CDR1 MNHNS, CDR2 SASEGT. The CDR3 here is CASSEGGGGWYGYTF. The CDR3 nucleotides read TGTGCCAGCAGTGAAGGGGGGGGCGGCTGGTATGGCTACACCTTC.

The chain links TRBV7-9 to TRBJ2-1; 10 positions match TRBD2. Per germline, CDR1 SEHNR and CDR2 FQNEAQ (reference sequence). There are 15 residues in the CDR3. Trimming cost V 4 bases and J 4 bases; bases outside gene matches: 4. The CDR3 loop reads CASSSGLAHYNEQFF. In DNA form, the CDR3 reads TGTGCCAGCAGCTCGGGACTAGCGCATTACAATGAGCAGTTCTTC.

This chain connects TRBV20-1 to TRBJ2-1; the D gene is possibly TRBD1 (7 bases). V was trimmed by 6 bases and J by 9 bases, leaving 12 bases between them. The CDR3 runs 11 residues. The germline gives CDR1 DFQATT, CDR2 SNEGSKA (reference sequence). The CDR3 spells CSARQGGEQFF. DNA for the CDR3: TGCAGTGCCAGACAGGGAGGTGAGCAGTTCTTC.

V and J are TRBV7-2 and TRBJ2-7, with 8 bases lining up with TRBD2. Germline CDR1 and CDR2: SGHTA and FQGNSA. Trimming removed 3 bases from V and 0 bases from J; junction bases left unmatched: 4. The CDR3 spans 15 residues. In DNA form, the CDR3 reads TGTGCCAGCAGCTTGTATAGCGGGGACTCCTACGAGCAGTACTTC. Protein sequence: CASSLYSGDSYEQYF.

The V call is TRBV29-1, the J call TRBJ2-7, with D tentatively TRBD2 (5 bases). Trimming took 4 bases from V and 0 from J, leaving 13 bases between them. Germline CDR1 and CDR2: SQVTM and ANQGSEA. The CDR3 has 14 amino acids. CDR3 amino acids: CSVVVGGGSYEQYF. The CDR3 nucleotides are TGCAGCGTTGTCGTTGGAGGAGGCTCCTACGAGCAGTACTTC.

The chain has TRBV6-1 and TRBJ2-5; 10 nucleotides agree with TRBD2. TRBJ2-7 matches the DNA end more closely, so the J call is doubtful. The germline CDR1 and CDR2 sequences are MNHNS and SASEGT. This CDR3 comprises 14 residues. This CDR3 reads CASNPSGSRDEQYF. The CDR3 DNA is TGTGCCAGCAACCCTAGCGGGAGTAGGGACGAGCAGTACTTC.

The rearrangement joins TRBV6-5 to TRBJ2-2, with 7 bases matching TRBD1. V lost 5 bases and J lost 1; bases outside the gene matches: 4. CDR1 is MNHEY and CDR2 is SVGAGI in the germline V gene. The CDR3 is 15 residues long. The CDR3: CASSHRGQNTGELFF. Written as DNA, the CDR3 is TGTGCCAGCAGTCACAGGGGACAGAACACCGGGGAGCTGTTTTTT.

DNA of the CDR3: TGTGCCAGCAGCTTAGAGGGACAGGGTGACCGGGAGCTGTTTTTT. Encoded protein: CASSLEGQGDRELFF. This chain joins TRBV7-9 and TRBJ2-2; 9 bases are shared with TRBD1. The CDR3 length is 15 residues. V gave up 1 base and J gave up 9 bases; unmatched junction bases: 6. CDR1 and CDR2 from the germline V gene are SEHNR and FQNEAQ (reference sequence).

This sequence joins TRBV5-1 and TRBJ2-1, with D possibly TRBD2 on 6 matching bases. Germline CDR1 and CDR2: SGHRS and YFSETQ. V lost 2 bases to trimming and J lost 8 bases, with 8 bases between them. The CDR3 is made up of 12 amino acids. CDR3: CASSFSGHEQFF. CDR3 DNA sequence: TGCGCCAGCAGCTTTAGCGGTCATGAGCAGTTCTTC.

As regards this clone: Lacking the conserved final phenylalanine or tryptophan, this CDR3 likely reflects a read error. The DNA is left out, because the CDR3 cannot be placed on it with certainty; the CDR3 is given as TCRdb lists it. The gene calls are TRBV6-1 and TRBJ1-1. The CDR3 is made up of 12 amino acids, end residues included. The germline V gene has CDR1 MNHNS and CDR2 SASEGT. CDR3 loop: CASSEASHGIGV.